Sequencing of this TCR beta chain was carried out in a study of T cells in narcolepsy. Across the whole study: Healthy controls were enrolled alongside patients with narcolepsy type 1 or type 2.

Turning to this clone: Its specificity is unknown.

TCRdb keeps only in-frame clones here, not all; method: immunoSEQ multiplex PCR. The sample contains 15,000 to 20,000 clones, approximately 77% of which appear only once. This CDR3 has 15 amino acids. The germline gives CDR1 MNHNS, CDR2 SASEGT. The V gene lost 5 bases and the J gene lost 5 bases, with 19 bases spanning the gap. Broader study findings: Autoreactive clonotypes reportedly recurred in blood of same and different patients, not controls. Same-patient CSF and blood CD4+ T cell clonotypes included HCRT-specific and TRIB2-specific autoreactive ones.

The clonotype originates from a human donor with narcolepsy. The chain uses TRBV6-1 and TRBJ2-7; no reliable D call. Sequences were obtained from CD45RA- memory CD8+ T cells from PBMCs. The CDR3 DNA is TGTGCCAGCAGTTCTGGTACAGAGGTGTGGGACGAGCAGTACTTC. This codes for CASSSGTEVWDEQYF.